The rows below give T cell receptor beta chains drawn from one sample of a study of beta chain features in type 1 diabetes. Data came from immunoSEQ multiplex PCR; TCRdb stores just in-frame clones and leaves some out. The top ten clones hold 0.3% of a sample with just over 25,000 clones, about 45% of them seen once. The sequenced sample consisted of stem cell memory CD4+ T cells from blood. These receptor sequences come from a man aged 25-40 years with type 1 diabetes. Each CDR3 is given with its conserved first and last residue. The D gene is left open where the match is weak. The listing skips clone size in some rows; elsewhere it reads once, few, many or a size class.

j_call	clone_size	v_call	d_call	cdr3_aa	cdr3_nt
TRBJ2-2	-	TRBV7-2	TRBD2	CASSFDASGGRNTGELFF	TGTGCCAGCAGCTTTGATGCTAGCGGGGGTAGGAACACCGGGGAGCTGTTTTTT
TRBJ2-1	-	TRBV30	-	CAWRSGRTTGDEQFF	TGTGCCTGGAGAAGCGGACGGACAACGGGGGATGAGCAGTTCTTC
TRBJ2-7	-	TRBV30	-	CAWSPGTPGGEQYF	TGTGCCTGGAGCCCGGGGACACCCGGCGGCGAGCAGTACTTC
TRBJ1-1	few	TRBV4-2	-	CASSPGTDNTEAFF	TGTGCCAGCAGTCCTGGGACTGATAACACTGAAGCTTTCTTT
TRBJ2-5	-	TRBV19	TRBD2	CASKTSGGPGETQYF	TGTGCCAGTAAAACTAGCGGGGGGCCGGGGGAGACCCAGTACTTC
TRBJ2-3	few	TRBV7-2	-	CASSLNYYTDTQYF	TGTGCCAGCAGCTTAAACTACTACACAGATACGCAGTATTTT
TRBJ2-1	few	TRBV9	TRBD2	CASSSTIAGGTNEQFF	TGTGCCAGCAGCTCCACTATAGCGGGGGGGACCAATGAGCAGTTCTTC
TRBJ2-7	once	TRBV4-2	TRBD1	CASSQGGAGTVAYEQYF	TGTGCCAGCAGCCAAGGTGGGGCCGGGACAGTTGCGTACGAGCAGTACTTC
TRBJ2-5	-	TRBV5-6	-	CASSYFRGGQETQYF	TGTGCCAGCAGCTACTTTAGGGGGGGCCAAGAGACCCAGTACTTC
TRBJ2-1	-	TRBV5-1	-	CASSLDASAYNEQFF	TGCGCCAGCAGCTTGGATGCTAGCGCCTACAATGAGCAGTTCTTC
TRBJ2-3	few	TRBV19	TRBD1	CASSFRTGTNTQYF	TGTGCCAGTAGTTTCCGGACAGGGACGAATACGCAGTATTTT
TRBJ1-1	few	TRBV2	-	CASSQWASGNTEAFF	TGTGCCAGCAGTCAGTGGGCGTCTGGGAACACTGAAGCTTTCTTT
TRBJ1-2	-	TRBV30	TRBD1	CAWSVGTAYGYTF	TGTGCCTGGAGTGTAGGGACAGCCTATGGCTACACCTTC
TRBJ1-2	-	TRBV5-8	-	CASSERQPYGYTF	TGTGCCAGCAGCGAGCGGCAGCCGTATGGCTACACCTTC
TRBJ1-5	few	TRBV5-1	-	CASSFGQNQPQHF	TGCGCCAGCAGCTTTGGACAGAATCAGCCCCAGCATTTT
TRBJ1-1	-	TRBV7-8	TRBD1	CASSFDRGREAFF	TGTGCCAGCAGCTTTGACAGGGGGCGCGAAGCTTTCTTT
TRBJ2-7	-	TRBV10-3	TRBD1	CAISSVGQGTYEQYF	TGTGCCATCAGCTCAGTGGGACAGGGGACCTACGAGCAGTACTTC
TRBJ1-5	-	TRBV19	-	CASSTVAGRNSNQPQHF	TGTGCCAGTAGTACAGTCGCGGGGAGGAATAGCAATCAGCCCCAGCATTTT
TRBJ2-3	-	TRBV6-5	-	CASSYSWSSDTQYF	TGTGCCAGCAGTTACTCGTGGAGTTCAGATACGCAGTATTTT
TRBJ1-1	-	TRBV18	-	CASSPPGLKYTEAFF	TGTGCCAGCTCACCACCGGGGCTAAAATACACTGAAGCTTTCTTT
TRBJ1-1	once	TRBV5-1	-	CASSLLGGGANTEAFF	TGCGCCAGCAGCTTGTTGGGGGGGGGAGCGAACACTGAAGCTTTCTTT
TRBJ1-1	-	TRBV7-8	TRBD1	CASSPRQGATRNTEAFF	TGTGCCAGCAGCCCGCGACAGGGGGCGACTAGGAACACTGAAGCTTTCTTT
TRBJ1-4	-	TRBV5-1	TRBD1	CASSKGQGGEKLFF	TGCGCCAGCAGCAAGGGACAGGGTGGAGAAAAACTGTTTTTT
TRBJ2-2	-	TRBV5-1	TRBD2	CASSQLAGSTGELFF	TGCGCCAGCAGCCAGTTAGCGGGGAGCACCGGGGAGCTGTTTTTT
TRBJ2-2	-	TRBV9	TRBD2	CASSVRGGDTGELFF	TGTGCCAGCAGCGTGCGGGGGGGGGACACCGGGGAGCTGTTTTTT
TRBJ2-3	-	TRBV7-8	-	CASSPRQDTDTQYF	TGTGCCAGCAGCCCAAGACAGGACACAGATACGCAGTATTTT
TRBJ1-1	-	TRBV11-2	TRBD1	CASSLGLPRGTREAFF	TGTGCCAGCAGCTTAGGGCTGCCCAGGGGGACTCGGGAAGCTTTCTTT
TRBJ1-2	-	TRBV7-9	TRBD1	CASSRKTGTGTNYGYTF	TGTGCCAGCAGCCGGAAAACCGGGACAGGGACGAACTATGGCTACACCTTC
TRBJ2-2	-	TRBV2	-	CASSAGSRNTGELFF	TGTGCCAGCAGTGCGGGATCCCGGAACACCGGGGAGCTGTTTTTT
TRBJ1-2	few	TRBV27	TRBD1	CASIQGQTYGYTF	TGTGCCAGCATACAGGGACAGACCTATGGCTACACCTTC
TRBJ2-7	few	TRBV7-6	-	CASSLASTYEQYF	TGTGCCAGCAGCTTAGCGTCCACCTACGAGCAGTACTTC
TRBJ2-3	-	TRBV5-4	TRBD2	CASSLGGLAGERGRTDTQYF	TGTGCCAGCAGCTTGGGGGGACTAGCGGGAGAGAGAGGCCGCACAGATACGCAGTATTTT
TRBJ1-5	-	TRBV9	-	CASSANPRGGQPQHF	TGTGCCAGCAGCGCCAATCCTCGGGGAGGCCAGCCCCAGCATTTT
TRBJ2-5	-	TRBV29-1	TRBD1	CSQGQGALETQYF	TGCAGCCAGGGACAGGGGGCCTTAGAGACCCAGTACTTC
TRBJ2-7	-	TRBV19	-	CASSTGTWPSYEQYF	TGTGCCAGTAGCACCGGGACATGGCCCTCCTACGAGCAGTACTTC
TRBJ1-5	-	TRBV7-2	TRBD1	CASSLGQGAYQPQHF	TGTGCCAGCAGCTTAGGACAGGGGGCCTATCAGCCCCAGCATTTT
TRBJ2-3	-	TRBV6-6	-	CASSPGVTDTQYF	TGTGCCAGCAGTCCCGGGGTCACAGATACGCAGTATTTT
TRBJ2-2	-	TRBV6-5	TRBD1	CASSYQGQGIGELFF	TGTGCCAGCAGTTACCAGGGACAGGGCATCGGGGAGCTGTTTTTT
TRBJ1-1	-	TRBV5-1	TRBD1	CASSLGDRVMTEAFF	TGCGCCAGCAGCTTGGGGGACAGGGTCATGACTGAAGCTTTCTTT
TRBJ2-1	-	TRBV19	TRBD2	CASKAKAGGPNNEQFF	TGTGCCAGTAAGGCGAAAGCGGGGGGGCCGAACAATGAGCAGTTCTTC
TRBJ1-1	-	TRBV20-1	-	CSAEDGQAFF	TGCAGTGCGGAGGACGGGCAAGCTTTCTTT
TRBJ2-1	-	TRBV7-9	-	CASSLSIGGQFF	TGTGCCAGCAGCTTGTCTATAGGGGGGCAGTTCTTC
TRBJ1-1	-	TRBV11-2	-	CASSADGTFRTEAFF	TGTGCCAGCAGCGCTGATGGGACATTTCGAACTGAAGCTTTCTTT
TRBJ1-5	-	TRBV6-1	TRBD1	CASSEAGQPYQPQHF	TGTGCCAGCAGTGAAGCGGGACAGCCCTATCAGCCCCAGCATTTT
TRBJ1-5	few	TRBV12-5	TRBD1	CASGPTDREAQHF	TGTGCTAGTGGTCCTACGGACAGGGAGGCCCAGCATTTT
TRBJ1-2	-	TRBV11-3	-	CASSEPPGVDGYTF	TGTGCCAGCAGCGAACCCCCAGGGGTTGATGGCTACACCTTC
TRBJ2-2	few	TRBV7-2	TRBD2	CASSLPGTTGSGELFF	TGTGCCAGCAGCTTACCCGGGACTACAGGCTCCGGGGAGCTGTTTTTT